This is a list of T cell receptor beta chains from one sample in a study of blood T cell repertoires in COVID-19. This table comes from immunoSEQ multiplex PCR, and its TCRdb copy is limited to in-frame clones, with some not included. In the table there are hundreds of thousands of clones, 85% to 90% of which are singletons. Input material: PBMCs or T cells enriched from blood (not recorded which). These receptors all stem from a woman aged 18 to 35 with acute COVID-19. CDR3s include the opening cysteine and the closing phenylalanine or tryptophan. D genes are given only for firm matches. Clone size is given for some rows only: seen once, a few or many times, or a class if the clone is expanded.

TGTGCCAGTAGCGCCGGGGGAAAGGGGGCGCATGGCTACACCTTC,CASSAGGKGAHGYTF,TRBJ1-2,NA,TRBD1,TRBV19
TGTGCCAGCAGCGGGACAGGGGGGAACACTGAAGCTTTCTTT,CASSGTGGNTEAFF,TRBJ1-1,NA,TRBD1,TRBV27
TGTGCCAATCCATTGGGGACAGAGCCGGCGGCGGGAGGAAACACCATATATTTT,CANPLGTEPAAGGNTIYF,TRBJ1-3,NA,TRBD1,TRBV7-3
TGTGCCAGCAGTTTCCAGGGGACAGGGAGTTCACCCCTCCACTTT,CASSFQGTGSSPLHF,TRBJ1-6,NA,TRBD1,TRBV27
TGTGCCAGCAGGGCCCCTACCGGAGCGGGAGAAGAGACCCAGTACTTC,CASRAPTGAGEETQYF,TRBJ2-5,NA,TRBD2,TRBV3-1/TRBV3-2
TGTGCCAGCAGGCCTCCGGGACAGCAGCTGAACACTGAAGCTTTCTTT,CASRPPGQQLNTEAFF,TRBJ1-1,NA,TRBD1,TRBV5-5
TGTGCCAGTAGTATCGTGGGATCGGGAGAACAGCCCCAGCATTTT,CASSIVGSGEQPQHF,TRBJ1-5,NA,NA,TRBV19
TGCAGCGTTGAAGAGCGGTCCGCAACCTACGAGCAGTACTTC,CSVEERSATYEQYF,TRBJ2-7,many,NA,TRBV29-1
TGTGCCAGCAGTGACGTCGGGACTACCCTCGCGAACACCGGGGAGCTGTTTTTT,CASSDVGTTLANTGELFF,TRBJ2-2,few,TRBD2,TRBV2
TGTGCCAGCAGCGTATATCAGAGCGGGGCTACTATCACAGATACGCAGTATTTT,CASSVYQSGATITDTQYF,TRBJ2-3,NA,TRBD2,TRBV9
TGCGCCAGCAGCCCAACCACGGGTATTAGCAATCAGCCCCAGCATTTT,CASSPTTGISNQPQHF,TRBJ1-5,NA,NA,TRBV5-1
TGTGCCAGCAGTCGGGAGCGGGTTAACTATGGCTACACCTTC,CASSRERVNYGYTF,TRBJ1-2,NA,NA,TRBV27
TGTGCCAGTAGTGTTGGACAGGGGGCAGATACGCAGTATTTT,CASSVGQGADTQYF,TRBJ2-3,NA,TRBD1,TRBV19
TGTGCCAGCAGTATAACAGGCTCTGGGGCCAACGTCCTGACTTTC,CASSITGSGANVLTF,TRBJ2-6,once,NA,TRBV28
TGCGCCAGCAGCCTCGAAAGGCAGGGCGGTTACTATGGCTACACCTTC,CASSLERQGGYYGYTF,TRBJ1-2,NA,NA,TRBV4-1
TGTGCCAGCAGCGCCGGGGAGGGGCGCCGAGCTTTCTTT,CASSAGEGRRAFF,TRBJ1-1,NA,NA,TRBV7-3
TGTGCCAGTACCATAAAGGGACACTTGAACACTGAAGCTTTCTTT,CASTIKGHLNTEAFF,TRBJ1-1,once,NA,TRBV19
TGTGCCAGCAGTTTGATGTTACAGGGGGGCCACGAGCAGTACTTC,CASSLMLQGGHEQYF,TRBJ2-7,NA,TRBD1,TRBV28
TGTGCCACCAGCAGAGATGGTATGGGGACAGGGGTTGAGACCCAGTACTTC,CATSRDGMGTGVETQYF,TRBJ2-5,NA,TRBD1,TRBV15
TGTGCCAGCAGTTTTACGACGGGTACTGAAGCTTTCTTT,CASSFTTGTEAFF,TRBJ1-1,NA,NA,TRBV12-3/TRBV12-4
TGCGCCAGCAGTCCCAGGACAGGGAATGAAAAACTGTTTTTT,CASSPRTGNEKLFF,TRBJ1-4,NA,TRBD1,TRBV10-2
TGTGCCAGCAGCTTAAAGGGAGGGGACACCGGGGAGCTGTTTTTT,CASSLKGGDTGELFF,TRBJ2-2,once,TRBD2,TRBV7-3
TGTGCCAGCAGTTGGGCTAGCGGAAGCTCCTACAATGAGCAGTTCTTC,CASSWASGSSYNEQFF,TRBJ2-1,NA,TRBD2,TRBV27
TGTGCCAGCAGCGCCCCTCGACAGGGGGCAGGTTATGGCTACACCTTC,CASSAPRQGAGYGYTF,TRBJ1-2,NA,TRBD1,TRBV9
TGTGCCAGCAGTGGACGTAGCGGGAAGGCCGGGGAGCTGTTTTTT,CASSGRSGKAGELFF,TRBJ2-2,once,TRBD2,TRBV28
TGTGCCAGCAGCTTAGGAAGTTCAGGGAGGGGGACTGAAGCTTTCTTT,CASSLGSSGRGTEAFF,TRBJ1-1,NA,NA,TRBV7-9
TGTGCCATCAGCTGGGGGCGGGAGGCGTCAGATACGCAGTATTTT,CAISWGREASDTQYF,TRBJ2-3,NA,TRBD2,TRBV10-3
TGTGCCAGCAGTGAAGGACTAGCGAGATCCTACGAGCAGTACTTC,CASSEGLARSYEQYF,TRBJ2-7,NA,TRBD2,TRBV2
TGCGCCAGCAGCTGGGACAGGGGATTCGTGAACACTGAAGCTTTCTTT,CASSWDRGFVNTEAFF,TRBJ1-1,NA,TRBD1,TRBV5-1
TGCGCCAGCAGCCAAGCGTGGCTAGCGGGAGACGAGCAGTACTTC,CASSQAWLAGDEQYF,TRBJ2-7,NA,TRBD2,TRBV4-1
TGTGCCAGCAGTTCTACCAGGGGAAGTAATGAAAAACTGTTTTTT,CASSSTRGSNEKLFF,TRBJ1-4,NA,NA,TRBV28
TGTGCCAGCTTTAGACTAGCGGGAGGCGCGGGGAATGAGCAGTTCTTC,CASFRLAGGAGNEQFF,TRBJ2-1,NA,NA,TRBV21-1
TGTGCCAGCAGCGGGGGACTAGCGGAAGAGACCCAGTACTTC,CASSGGLAEETQYF,TRBJ2-5,NA,TRBD2,TRBV9
TGTGCCAGTAGTATTCGGTACGGCAGGGCTGGAAACACCATATATTTT,CASSIRYGRAGNTIYF,TRBJ1-3,NA,NA,TRBV19
TGCGCCAGCAGCTTGGCGGGAGCTTTTAACAGTGAGCAGTTCTTC,CASSLAGAFNSEQFF,TRBJ2-1,NA,NA,TRBV5-1
TGTGCCAGCAGCCTCAAAAATCGACACCGAAACACCATATATTTT,CASSLKNRHRNTIYF,TRBJ1-3,NA,NA,TRBV14
TGTGCCAGCAGTACGGGGGGGGCAGTCATTTACGAGCAGTACTTC,CASSTGGAVIYEQYF,TRBJ2-7,NA,TRBD2,TRBV28
TGTGCCAGCAGTTTTTCTAGCAAAGAGACCCAGTACTTC,CASSFSSKETQYF,TRBJ2-5,NA,NA,TRBV7-2
TGTGCCAGCTCCCCCGGGGGGGGAGGGAACACTGAAGCTTTCTTT,CASSPGGGGNTEAFF,TRBJ1-1,NA,NA,TRBV28
TGTGCCTGGAGTCCAGGACAGGATGGCGCTACTAATGAAAAACTGTTTTTT,CAWSPGQDGATNEKLFF,TRBJ1-4,NA,TRBD1,TRBV30
TGTGCCAGCAGTTTGTACGGGATTAGCGGCTACACCTTC,CASSLYGISGYTF,TRBJ1-2,NA,NA,TRBV28
TGTGCCAGCAGCGTAGGTCTAGCGGGAGTCCTCAATGAGCAGTTCTTC,CASSVGLAGVLNEQFF,TRBJ2-1,few,TRBD2,TRBV9
TGTGCCAGCGAGGGACTAGCGGGACGTGAGCAGTTCTTC,CASEGLAGREQFF,TRBJ2-1,once,TRBD2,TRBV27
TGTGCCAGCAGTTCTGGGACAGGGGGTCTCTACAATGAGCAGTTCTTC,CASSSGTGGLYNEQFF,TRBJ2-1,NA,TRBD1,TRBV28
TGTGCCAGCAGTTCCCTCGTGGCGGGTTGGGACACCATATATTTT,CASSSLVAGWDTIYF,TRBJ1-3,NA,NA,TRBV27
TGTGCCACCAGTGATTTGCCCGCGGGACCCACAGATACGCAGTATTTT,CATSDLPAGPTDTQYF,TRBJ2-3,NA,NA,TRBV24-1
TGTGCCAGCAGCTTAGAGTACAGGGCTAATAACTATGGCTACACCTTC,CASSLEYRANNYGYTF,TRBJ1-2,NA,NA,TRBV11-2
NA,CASGSGQGTSGNTIYF,TRBJ1-3,NA,NA,TRBV28
TGTGCCAGCAGCCCCAAGGGGAAGGGTGGAGCTTTCTTT,CASSPKGKGGAFF,TRBJ1-1,NA,NA,TRBV7-9